These 8 T cell receptor beta chains were sequenced from one sample in a study of molecular identifiers for immune sequencing clone quantification. TCRdb re-called the PCR reads through MiXCR, storing one row per CDR3 protein. The sample shows 80,000 to 100,000 distinct CDR3 sequences, 24% of them seen only once. The sequencing sample was made of naive CD8+ T cells from blood, with Jurkat cell RNA spiked in. Subset here: FACS-sorted CD8+CD4-CCR7+CD45RA+ naive T cells. These receptors were taken from a human donor in good health. Some libraries in this study had Jurkat cell RNA spiked in.

A note on this clonotype: A read error may explain this, as a much larger clone is one base away. This chain links TRBV12-3 or TRBV12-4 with TRBJ2-4; possibly TRBD1 for D (6 bases). CDR3 size: 17 residues. The CDR3 is CASSFWSAGELKNTQYF. The CDR3, as DNA: TGTGCCAGCAGTTTTTGGTCGGCAGGGGAGCTCAAAAACACTCAGTACTTC.

This clonotype was recorded at least ten times. The CDR3 sequence is CASSHLVGWEQYF. The DNA of the CDR3 is TGTGCCAGCAGCCATCTGGTAGGTTGGGAGCAGTACTTC. The rearrangement uses TRBV16 and TRBJ2-7; D is ambiguous. The germline V gene encodes CDR1 KGHSY and CDR2 FQNENV. The CDR3 loop spans 13 amino acids. V lost 3 bases, J lost 7 bases, and 13 bases lay in between.

This clonotype was picked up many times. The chain links TRBV6-2 or TRBV6-3 to TRBJ1-1, with D uncertain. V was shortened by 4 bases and J by 3 bases, with 12 bases between the two germline ends. Germline V gives CDR1 MNHEY, CDR2 SVGEGT. The CDR3 has 14 amino acids. CDR3 in DNA: TGTGCCAGCAGTTTTACCCTCTTGGACACTGAAGCTTTCTTT. As protein: CASSFTLLDTEAFF.

CDR3 sequence: CASSLGLRADEQFF. CDR3 coding DNA: TGTGCCAGCAGCTTGGGACTACGGGCAGATGAGCAGTTCTTC. The chain has TRBV7-9 and TRBJ2-1, with 7 bases that match TRBD2. The CDR3 extends over 14 amino acids. The germline gives CDR1 SEHNR, CDR2 FQNEAQ (reference sequence). V shed 3 bases, J shed 8 bases, and the junction held 7 bases outside the gene matches.

This clonotype was detected once. CDR3 residues: CASSMGLRDEQFF. DNA for the CDR3: TGTGCCAGTAGTATGGGACTACGCGATGAGCAGTTCTTC. The chain employs TRBV19 and TRBJ2-1; 7 bases line up with TRBD2. This CDR3 region has 13 residues. V gave up 3 bases and J gave up 8 bases; unmatched junction bases: 4. CDR1 is LNHDA, CDR2 SQIVND, per germline (reference sequence).

Remarks on this clonotype: A much larger clone differs by one base, so this may be a read error. This chain joins TRBV19 and TRBJ2-4, with 10 bases lining up with TRBD2. The CDR3 consists of 14 residues. Losses at the gene ends were 4 bases for V and 5 bases for J; bases not matched to a gene: 2. From germline, CDR1 is LNHDA and CDR2 SQIVND (reference sequence). Written as DNA, the CDR3 is TGTGCCAGTAGTAACACTAGCGGGGAAAACATTCAGTACTTC. It yields the protein CASSNTSGENIQYF.

Concerning this clonotype itself: One end of the junction varies from germline; a read error may be responsible. This sequence joins TRBV4-1 and TRBJ2-5; tentative D call: TRBD1 (5 bases). Germline CDR1 and CDR2: MGHRA and YSYEKL. The CDR3 loop spans 14 amino acids. The CDR3 nucleotides read TGCGCCAGCAGCCAAAGACAGATACCAGCGACCCCGTCCTTC. It yields the protein CASSQRQIPATPSF.

The rearrangement joins TRBV13 to TRBJ1-1, with a weak D call TRBD1 (6 bases). Looked up from germline, CDR1 is PRHDT and CDR2 is FYEKMQ (reference sequence). The CDR3 runs to 15 residues. Trimming removed 4 bases from V and 11 bases from J, with 23 bases in between. The CDR3 protein is CASSSQGILTPAAFF. In DNA, the CDR3 is TGTGCCAGCAGCTCGCAGGGGATCCTGACCCCTGCCGCTTTCTTT.